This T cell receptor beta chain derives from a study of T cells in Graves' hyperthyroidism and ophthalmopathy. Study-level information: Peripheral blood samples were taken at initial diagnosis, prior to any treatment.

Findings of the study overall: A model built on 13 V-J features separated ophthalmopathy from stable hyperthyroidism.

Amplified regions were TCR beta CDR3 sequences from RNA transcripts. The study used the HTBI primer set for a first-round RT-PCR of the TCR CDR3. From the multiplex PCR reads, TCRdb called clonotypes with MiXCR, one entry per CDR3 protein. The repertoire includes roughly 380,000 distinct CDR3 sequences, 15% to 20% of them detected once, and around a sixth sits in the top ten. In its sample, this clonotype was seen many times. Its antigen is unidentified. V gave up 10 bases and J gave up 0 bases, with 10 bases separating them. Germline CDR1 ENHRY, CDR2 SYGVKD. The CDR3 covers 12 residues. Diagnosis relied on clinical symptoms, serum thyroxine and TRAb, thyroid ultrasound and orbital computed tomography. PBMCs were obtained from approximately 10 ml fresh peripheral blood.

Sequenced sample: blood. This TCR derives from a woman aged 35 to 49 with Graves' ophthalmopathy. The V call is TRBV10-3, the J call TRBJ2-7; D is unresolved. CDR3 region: CATSAVSYEQYF. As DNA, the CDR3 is TGTGCCACTTCGGCGGTCTCCTACGAGCAGTACTTC.